These 29 T cell receptor beta chains came from one sample sequenced in a study of Ad26.COV2.S vaccination and SARS-CoV-2 variants. TCRdb's table, derived via immunoSEQ multiplex PCR, lists solely in-frame clones and lacks some. This table holds about 180,000 clones, 87% found once. The sequencing here drew on peripheral blood, taken after recovery from COVID-19. The receptors originated from a human donor who had recovered from COVID-19.

The chain carries TRBV3-1 (or the pseudogene TRBV3-2) and TRBJ2-5; 7 nucleotides agree with TRBD2. The CDR3 loop spans 12 amino acids. Germline V gene data show CDR1 as LGHDT and CDR2 as YNNKEL (reference sequence). Trimming removed 3 bases from V and 5 bases from J; junction bases left unmatched: 0. The CDR3 is CASSQGGETQYF. The CDR3 DNA follows: TGTGCCAGCAGCCAGGGAGGGGAGACCCAGTACTTC.

This chain uses TRBV20-1 with TRBJ2-4; D gene ambiguous. The CDR3 runs to 11 residues. Trimming stripped 8 bases from V and 0 bases from J, with 5 bases between. Germline CDR1 is DFQATT and CDR2 is SNEGSKA (reference sequence). The CDR3 is CSPLAKNIQYF. CDR3 bases: TGCAGTCCGCTAGCCAAAAACATTCAGTACTTC.

This clone was detected only once. The chain couples TRBV3-1 (or the pseudogene TRBV3-2) to TRBJ2-1, with 14 bases aligning to TRBD2. Germline V gives CDR1 LGHDT, CDR2 YNNKEL (reference sequence). The CDR3 has 15 amino acids. V lost 4 bases to trimming and J lost 8 bases; unmatched junction nucleotides: 4. The CDR3 sequence: CASSPGLAGADEQFF. DNA for the CDR3: TGTGCCAGCAGCCCGGGACTAGCGGGAGCCGATGAGCAGTTCTTC.

This clone was counted a single time. This chain connects TRBV7-9 to TRBJ2-1; 7 bases fit TRBD1. The CDR3 runs to 15 residues. J was trimmed by 3 bases and V by 4 bases; bases with no gene match: 6. The V gene's germline CDR1 is SEHNR and CDR2 FQNEAQ (reference sequence). As DNA, the CDR3 is TGTGCCAGCAGCTCCCGACAGGGTAGCTACAATGAGCAGTTCTTC. Its translation: CASSSRQGSYNEQFF.

The V gene is TRBV7-8, the J gene TRBJ1-5; the D gene is possibly TRBD1 (5 bases). The V end was cut by 6 bases, the J end by 6 bases, with 18 bases between. CDR3 length: 15 amino acids. CDR1 SGHVS and CDR2 FQNEAQ come from the germline V gene. The CDR3 region has the DNA TGTGCCAGCAGTCCAACTGGGGGGGTTGGTCAGCCCCAGCATTTT. It translates to CASSPTGGVGQPQHF.

This clone showed up just a few times. As DNA, the CDR3 is TGTGCCAGCAGCCAAGATTGGAAAACTAGCGGGGGGCCGGGGTACGAGCAGTACTTC. It encodes CASSQDWKTSGGPGYEQYF. The chain carries TRBV3-1 (or the pseudogene TRBV3-2) and TRBJ2-7; 12 bases are a match to TRBD2. This CDR3 is built from 19 residues. The V gene end was trimmed by 0 bases and the J gene end by 4 bases; junction bases not matched to a gene: 13. CDR1 and CDR2 from the germline V gene are LGHDT and YNNKEL (reference sequence).

V usage is TRBV27 and J usage is TRBJ1-2; unclear D gene. Trimming took off 4 bases at V and 0 bases at J, with 6 bases between the two ends. From germline, CDR1 is MNHEY and CDR2 SMNVEV (reference sequence). The CDR3 spans 13 residues. The CDR3 nucleotides are TGTGCCAGCAGTTGGGCATCTAACTATGGCTACACCTTC. Its translation is CASSWASNYGYTF.

The chain recombines TRBV21-1 with TRBJ1-1; the table gives TRBD1 as D, unverified against the DNA. TRBV21-1 is designated a pseudogene. CDR3 length equals 14 residues. CDR3 sequence: CASRTSLPSTEAFF. The CDR3 DNA reads TGTGCCAGCAGAACCAGTTTACCCTCCACTGAAGCTTTCTTT.

The chain employs TRBV21-1 and TRBJ2-2; the table's TRBD1 call for D was not verified on the DNA. TRBV21-1 is designated a pseudogene. The CDR3 sequence is 15 residues long. For the CDR3, the DNA is TGTGCCAGCAGCAGAGACAGGGCTAACACCGGGGAGCTGTTTTTT. Protein sequence: CASSRDRANTGELFF.

This clone was recorded only once. V gene TRBV18 combines with J gene TRBJ1-1; D uncertain. CDR1 and CDR2 from the germline V gene are KGHSH and LQKENI. V was clipped by 3 bases and J by 1 base, with 12 bases between them. This CDR3 spans 15 amino acids. The CDR3 nucleotides are TGTGCCAGCTCACCCCGTGAGGGCTCGAACACTGAAGCTTTCTTT. This encodes CASSPREGSNTEAFF. The whole variable domain, filled in from reference TRBV18 and TRBJ1-1, reads NAGVMQNPRHLVRRRGQEARLRCSPMKGHSHVYWYRQLPEEGLKFMVYLQKENIIDESGMPKERFSAEFPKEGPSILRIQQVVRGDSAAYFCASSPREGSNTEAFFGQGTRLTVV.

This rearrangement joins TRBV5-1 to TRBJ2-3; no definite D call. Trimming took off 0 bases at V and 0 bases at J, with 8 bases between the two ends. The CDR3 length is 15 residues. Germline V gives CDR1 SGHRS, CDR2 YFSETQ. The DNA for the CDR3 is TGCGCCAGCAGCTTGGAAGACTCTAGCACAGATACGCAGTATTTT. Translated, it gives CASSLEDSSTDTQYF.

This clone was recorded a few times. The chain is built from TRBV5-1 and TRBJ1-1, with D unclear. This CDR3 comprises 14 residues. CDR1 and CDR2 from the germline V gene are SGHRS and YFSETQ. V lost 3 bases to trimming and J lost 0 bases, with 9 bases between them. The CDR3 nucleotides read TGCGCCAGCAGCTATTCTTCGATGAACACTGAAGCTTTCTTT. Translated, it gives CASSYSSMNTEAFF.

The genes are TRBV30 and TRBJ1-5, with 10 positions matching TRBD1. From germline, CDR1 is GTSNPN and CDR2 SVGIG (reference sequence). The CDR3 is 16 residues long. The junction had 11 bases not matched to a gene; V was cut back by 2 bases and J by 7 bases. This CDR3 reads CAWSLTGTGERQPQHF. Here the CDR3 DNA reads TGTGCCTGGAGTCTAACCGGGACAGGGGAACGCCAGCCCCAGCATTTT.

This clone was observed a handful of times. The rearrangement links TRBV3-1 (or the pseudogene TRBV3-2) to TRBJ1-5; 7 positions match TRBD1. The ends lost 4 bases at V and 0 bases at J; junction bases unmatched: 0. Germline V lookup: CDR1 LGHDT, CDR2 YNNKEL (reference sequence). This CDR3 is 14 amino acids long. The CDR3 DNA sequence: TGTGCCAGCAGCCGGGACAGTAGCAATCAGCCCCAGCATTTT. Protein: CASSRDSSNQPQHF.

This clone was observed once. V and J are TRBV6-1 and TRBJ1-4; D possibly corresponds to TRBD1 (6 bases). V was clipped by 2 bases and J by 7 bases, with 11 bases between them. Germline-derived CDR1 and CDR2 are MNHNS and SASEGT. The CDR3 consists of 14 residues. The CDR3 DNA follows: TGTGCCAGCAGTGAAAACGGGGGGCGTGAAAAACTGTTTTTT. This sequence encodes CASSENGGREKLFF.

This chain connects TRBV7-9 to TRBJ2-2, with D maybe TRBD1 (6 bases). The CDR3 extends over 13 amino acids. V was trimmed by 6 bases and J by 6 bases, leaving 11 bases between them. CDR1 and CDR2 from the germline V gene are SEHNR and FQNEAQ (reference sequence). CDR3 bases: TGTGCCAGCAGAGACAGGTCCGCCGGGGAGCTGTTTTTT. Its translation is CASRDRSAGELFF. The full variable domain, completed using reference TRBV7-9 and TRBJ2-2, is DTGVSQNPRHKITKRGQNVTFRCDPISEHNRLYWYRQTLGQGPEFLTYFQNEAQLEKSRLLSDRFSAERPKGSFSTLEIQRTEQGDSAMYLCASRDRSAGELFFGEGSRLTVL.

The V gene is TRBV18, the J gene TRBJ2-2; D is unresolved. CDR1 and CDR2 (germline): KGHSH, LQKENI. The ends were cut back, 4 bases at V and 4 bases at J, with 10 bases in the middle. The CDR3 contains 14 residues. CDR3 loop: CASSRTESTGELFF. The CDR3 bases are TGTGCCAGCTCACGAACGGAAAGCACCGGGGAGCTGTTTTTT. Complete variable domain (other parts from reference TRBV18 and TRBJ2-2): NAGVMQNPRHLVRRRGQEARLRCSPMKGHSHVYWYRQLPEEGLKFMVYLQKENIIDESGMPKERFSAEFPKEGPSILRIQQVVRGDSAAYFCASSRTESTGELFFGEGSRLTVL.

V usage is TRBV5-4 and J usage is TRBJ2-7, with TRBD1 matching over 7 bases. CDR1 and CDR2 (germline): SGHNT, YYREEE (reference sequence). The trim removed 0 bases at V and 3 bases at J, leaving 0 bases unmatched. This CDR3 has 13 residues. This CDR3 reads CASSLDRGYEQYF. CDR3 in DNA: TGTGCCAGCAGCTTGGACAGGGGCTACGAGCAGTACTTC.

V usage is TRBV7-2 and J usage is TRBJ2-7; D unresolved. The CDR3 runs 11 residues. Germline V gene data show CDR1 as SGHTA and CDR2 as FQGNSA. V lost 3 bases and J 1 base, leaving 1 base between the germline ends. The CDR3 loop reads CASSFSYEQYF. CDR3 sequence (DNA): TGTGCCAGCAGCTTTTCCTACGAGCAGTACTTC.

The chain couples TRBV9 to TRBJ2-3; perhaps D is TRBD1 or TRBD2 (5 bases each). The CDR3 covers 13 residues. Trimming removed 5 bases from V and 4 bases from J, with 11 bases in between. Looked up from germline, CDR1 is SGDLS and CDR2 is YYNGEE. The CDR3 DNA reads TGTGCCAGCAGTGCTTCGGGGCCAGATACGCAGTATTTT. Translation: CASSASGPDTQYF.

The chain's CDR3 is CASRLAGNTGELFF. CDR3 DNA: TGTGCCTCTAGGCTAGCGGGAAACACCGGGGAGCTGTTTTTT. The chain carries TRBV7-2 and TRBJ2-2, with 9 bases aligning to TRBD2. Trimming removed 11 bases from V and 2 bases from J; junction bases left unmatched: 6. Germline assignment: CDR1 SGHTA and CDR2 FQGNSA. The CDR3 is made up of 14 amino acids.

The V call is TRBV6-4, the J call TRBJ1-2; D perhaps matches TRBD1 (6 bases). V shed 3 bases and J shed 5 bases, with 10 bases lying between them. This CDR3 is built from 13 residues. Looked up from germline, CDR1 is MRHNA and CDR2 is SNTAGT. For the CDR3, the DNA is TGTGCCAGCAGTGAACAGGGCGGGTATGGCTACACCTTC. It codes for CASSEQGGYGYTF.

The chain recombines TRBV5-5 with TRBJ1-1; D gene uncertain. Germline V gives CDR1 SGHKS, CDR2 YYEKEE (reference sequence). This CDR3 is built from 13 residues. V was pared by 4 bases and J by 0 bases, with 7 bases between. The CDR3 region is CASSREVNTEAFF. In DNA form, the CDR3 reads TGTGCCAGCAGCCGCGAGGTGAACACTGAAGCTTTCTTT.

This chain connects TRBV19 to TRBJ2-1; 11 nucleotides align to TRBD2. Looked up from germline, CDR1 is LNHDA and CDR2 is SQIVND (reference sequence). The CDR3 is 16 residues long. V gave up 6 bases and J gave up 9 bases; unmatched junction bases: 13. CDR3 protein: CASSSLTSGGRSEQFF. As DNA, the CDR3 is TGTGCCAGTAGCTCACTAACTAGCGGGGGACGGAGTGAGCAGTTCTTC.

There are a few counts of this clone. The gene calls are TRBV7-7 and TRBJ2-7; unclear D gene. The CDR3 loop spans 13 amino acids. Germline loops: CDR1 SSHAT, CDR2 FNYEAQ (reference sequence). Trimming left V 3 bases short and J 5 bases short, with 11 bases between. In DNA form, the CDR3 reads TGTGCCAGCAGCTTTTCTGGACGCGACGAGCAGTACTTC. It encodes CASSFSGRDEQYF.

This rearrangement joins TRBV27 to TRBJ1-1, with TRBD1 as a possible D gene (5 bases). The CDR3 has 12 residues. V lost 7 bases, J lost 3 bases, and 9 bases lay in between. The germline V gene has CDR1 MNHEY and CDR2 SMNVEV (reference sequence). The CDR3 loop is CASIAGDTEAFF. CDR3 nucleotides: TGTGCCAGCATCGCGGGGGACACTGAAGCTTTCTTT.

This chain links TRBV27 with TRBJ1-4; 8 nucleotides line up with TRBD1. V lost 2 bases to trimming and J lost 6 bases; unmatched junction nucleotides: 8. The CDR3 loop spans 16 amino acids. The germline V gene has CDR1 MNHEY and CDR2 SMNVEV (reference sequence). Written as DNA, the CDR3 is TGTGCCAGCAGTTTACAACAGGGGGGGACAGATGAAAAACTGTTTTTT. As protein: CASSLQQGGTDEKLFF.

The chain couples TRBV7-3 to TRBJ2-3; 7 bases map to TRBD2. This CDR3 region has 16 residues. The V segment lost 1 base and the J segment 1 base; nucleotides outside the gene matches: 5. Germline assignment: CDR1 SGHTA and CDR2 FQGTGA. The CDR3 sequence: CASSLRKRGGTDTQYF. In nucleotides, the CDR3 is TGTGCCAGCAGCTTAAGGAAGCGGGGAGGCACAGATACGCAGTATTTT.

The chain has TRBV6-5 and TRBJ1-6, with D perhaps TRBD1 (5 bases). This CDR3 is built from 15 residues. V gave up 7 bases and J gave up 3 bases, with 13 bases separating them. Germline V lookup: CDR1 MNHEY, CDR2 SVGAGI. The CDR3 sequence is CASTPEGLYNSPLHF. CDR3 in DNA: TGTGCCAGCACCCCAGAGGGGCTCTATAATTCACCCCTCCACTTT.